The clone carrying this T cell receptor beta chain is a singleton in its sample. As yet, its antigen is unknown. These data come from a study of CD8 T cells in ankylosing spondylitis. The V gene lost 7 bases and the J gene lost 4 bases, with 18 bases spanning the gap. Germline V gene data show CDR1 as KGHDR and CDR2 as SFDVKD. The CDR3 has 16 residues. For TCR beta, libraries came from quantitative 5'-RACE with molecular barcodes. TCRdb recomputed calls from the 5' RACE reads with MiXCR, one row per CDR3 protein. Altogether some 840,000 distinct CDR3 sequences are present, about 12% being singletons, with the ten largest covering approximately 0.46%. Study-wide points: Reactive arthritis synovial fluid and blood were previously reported to contain some motif variants. Researchers reportedly found disease-linked clones significantly enriched in matched ankylosing spondylitis synovial fluid. Ankylosing spondylitis blood seemed to carry a telltale TCR beta motif made of under ten highly homologous variants. CD8+ disease-linked clones were present at relatively low frequencies in blood.

The J gene is TRBJ2-2, the V gene TRBV24-1, with D possibly being TRBD2 (6 bases). This TCR was sampled from a male donor with ankylosing spondylitis. The source material was blood, either unsorted or a sorted T cell fraction (not recorded which). For the CDR3, the DNA is TGTGCCACCAGGAACCGGGACTCGAGGGGCACCGGGGAGCTGTTTTTT. Residues: CATRNRDSRGTGELFF.